The sequence of this T cell receptor (beta chain) was determined in a study of identical twins (dated by TCRdb to between 2015 and 2016). Regarding the complete study: TCR alpha and beta repertoires from monozygotic twins, unrelated adults of various ages and cord blood were deep-sequenced to test whether fetal clonotypes persist. To rule out contamination, the twin experiments were replicated at different times with different library preparation protocols. What the authors observed across the whole study: Compared with coincidental sharing between unrelated individuals, out-of-frame TCR alpha sequences shared between twins had an excess of sequences with low generation probability. A weaker excess of twin sharing was found in beta out-of-frame sequences because the signal-to-noise ratio was lowered by fewer shared sequences. Out-of-frame TCR alpha sharing in monozygotic twins was systematically underestimated by recombination models, whereas sharing between unrelated individuals was in agreement with the recombination models. Zero-insertion analyses could be partly confounded by invariant T cells such as MAIT and iNKT, though diverse VJ usage argued against such confounding for most clonotypes. Because the same donors could not be followed over many years, conclusions were based on cross-sectional statistical analysis. Fewer insertions were carried by abundant cord blood beta clonotypes; a weaker similar trend was observed in young adult naive repertoires, while no such trend was observed in memory repertoires.

Worth noting for this clonotype: Which antigen it targets is not known. Per-base quality was not reported, and no clone a single base away is much larger than it.

Library generation was performed with 5' RACE. TCRdb shows the sequencer as Illumina HiSeq 2000. Template switching added a universal primer binding site, and the final cDNA carried a unique molecular identifier that allowed TCR cDNA molecules to be counted accurately. First-strand cDNA for TCR alpha and beta chains was synthesized from specific primers in the conserved constant-segment region. To control for contamination, each cDNA library was double barcoded with a SMART-Mk sample barcode plus Illumina barcodes. TruSeq adapter sequences and Illumina sample barcodes were added in two successive PCR steps. Sequencing of the TCR alpha and beta cDNA libraries was done on the Illumina HiSeq platform using custom primers. From the authors' description of their analysis: Raw reads were processed with MiGEC to extract unique molecular identifiers, and MiXCR was used to determine CDR3 positions. For each individual, recombination models were inferred using an EM algorithm with the repgenHMM and IGoR tools. The tcR package in R was used for shared clonotype analysis, with sharing normalized by the product of cloneset sizes. To study raw recombination without the effects of thymic and clonal selection, out-of-frame nonproductive sequences were analyzed. TCRdb passed the public sequencing reads through fastp at Q25 and MiXCR, retaining productive beta sequences. Under each unique CDR3 protein, matching rows form one entry showing the most common genes and DNA. The V and J calls reflect TCRdb's pipeline rather than the authors' work. For this sample there are 1,800,000 or so distinct CDR3 sequences; under 35% appear just once. The ten largest clones add up to around 0.3% of the sample.

Every donor was a healthy Caucasian. The sample consisted of cord blood. This receptor was obtained from a newborn girl in good health.

The CDR3 in this case is CASSSSGGAYEQFF. The DNA reads TGCGCCAGCAGTTCTAGCGGGGGGGCATATGAGCAGTTCTTC. The sequence links TRBV10-2 to TRBJ2-1; TRBD2 fits 12 bases in the junction. V and J are trimmed by 5 bases and 8 bases, and the gene matches miss 4 bases of the junction. From the germline V gene, CDR1 is WSHSY and CDR2 is SAAADI. Counted from cysteine to phenylalanine, this CDR3 has 14 amino acids. Of the read, only the CDR3 DNA is kept; its 42 bases are in frame from base 1.